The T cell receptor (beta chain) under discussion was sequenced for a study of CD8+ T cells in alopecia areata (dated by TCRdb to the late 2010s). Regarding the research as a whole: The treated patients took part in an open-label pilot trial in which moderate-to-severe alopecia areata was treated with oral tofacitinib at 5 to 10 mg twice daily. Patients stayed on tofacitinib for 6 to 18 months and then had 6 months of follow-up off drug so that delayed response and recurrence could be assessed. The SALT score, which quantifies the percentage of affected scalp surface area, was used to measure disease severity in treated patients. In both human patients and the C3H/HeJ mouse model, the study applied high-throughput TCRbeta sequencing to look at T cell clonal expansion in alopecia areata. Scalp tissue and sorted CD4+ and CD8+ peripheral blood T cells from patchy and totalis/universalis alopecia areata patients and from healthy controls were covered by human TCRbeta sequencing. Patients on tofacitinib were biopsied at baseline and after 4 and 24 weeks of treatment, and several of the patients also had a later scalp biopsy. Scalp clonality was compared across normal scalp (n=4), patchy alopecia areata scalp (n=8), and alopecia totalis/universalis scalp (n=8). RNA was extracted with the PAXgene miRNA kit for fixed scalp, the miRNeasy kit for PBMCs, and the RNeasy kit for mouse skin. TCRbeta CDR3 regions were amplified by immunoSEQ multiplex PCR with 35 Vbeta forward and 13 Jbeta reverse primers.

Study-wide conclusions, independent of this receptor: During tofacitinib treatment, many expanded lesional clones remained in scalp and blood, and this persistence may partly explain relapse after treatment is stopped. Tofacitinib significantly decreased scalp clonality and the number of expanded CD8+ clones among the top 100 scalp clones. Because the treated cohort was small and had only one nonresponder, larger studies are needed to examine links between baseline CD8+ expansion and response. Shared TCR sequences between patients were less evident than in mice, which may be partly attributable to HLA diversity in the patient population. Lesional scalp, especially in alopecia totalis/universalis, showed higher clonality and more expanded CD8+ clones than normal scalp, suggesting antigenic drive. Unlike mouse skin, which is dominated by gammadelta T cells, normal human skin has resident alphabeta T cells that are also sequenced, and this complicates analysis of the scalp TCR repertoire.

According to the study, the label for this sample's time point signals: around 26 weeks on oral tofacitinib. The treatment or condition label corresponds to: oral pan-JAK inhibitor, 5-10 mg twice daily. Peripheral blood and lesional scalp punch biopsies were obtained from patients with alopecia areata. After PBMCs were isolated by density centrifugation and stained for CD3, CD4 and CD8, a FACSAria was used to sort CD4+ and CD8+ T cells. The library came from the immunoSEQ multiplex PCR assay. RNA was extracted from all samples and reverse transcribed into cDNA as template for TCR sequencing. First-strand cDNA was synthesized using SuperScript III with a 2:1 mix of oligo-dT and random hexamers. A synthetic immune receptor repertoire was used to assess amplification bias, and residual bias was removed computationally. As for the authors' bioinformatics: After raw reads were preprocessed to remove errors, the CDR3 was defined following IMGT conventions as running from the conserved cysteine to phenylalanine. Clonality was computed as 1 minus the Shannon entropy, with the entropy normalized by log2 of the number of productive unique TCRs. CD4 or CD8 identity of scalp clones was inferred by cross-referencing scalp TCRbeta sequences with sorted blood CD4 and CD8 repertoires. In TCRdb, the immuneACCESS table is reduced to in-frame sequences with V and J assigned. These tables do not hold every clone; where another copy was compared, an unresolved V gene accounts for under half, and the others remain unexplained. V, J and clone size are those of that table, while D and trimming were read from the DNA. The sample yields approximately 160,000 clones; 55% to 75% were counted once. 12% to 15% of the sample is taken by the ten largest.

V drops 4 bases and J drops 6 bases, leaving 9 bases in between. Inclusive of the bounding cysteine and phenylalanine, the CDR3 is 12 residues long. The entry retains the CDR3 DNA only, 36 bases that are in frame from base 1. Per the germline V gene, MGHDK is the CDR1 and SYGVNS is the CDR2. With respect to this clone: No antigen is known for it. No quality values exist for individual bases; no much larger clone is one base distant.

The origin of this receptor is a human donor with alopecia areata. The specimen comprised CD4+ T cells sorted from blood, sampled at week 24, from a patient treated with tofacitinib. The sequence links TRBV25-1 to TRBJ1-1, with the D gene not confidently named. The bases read TGTGCCAGCAGTGGGGGAGGCGCTGAAGCTTTCTTT. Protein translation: CASSGGGAEAFF.